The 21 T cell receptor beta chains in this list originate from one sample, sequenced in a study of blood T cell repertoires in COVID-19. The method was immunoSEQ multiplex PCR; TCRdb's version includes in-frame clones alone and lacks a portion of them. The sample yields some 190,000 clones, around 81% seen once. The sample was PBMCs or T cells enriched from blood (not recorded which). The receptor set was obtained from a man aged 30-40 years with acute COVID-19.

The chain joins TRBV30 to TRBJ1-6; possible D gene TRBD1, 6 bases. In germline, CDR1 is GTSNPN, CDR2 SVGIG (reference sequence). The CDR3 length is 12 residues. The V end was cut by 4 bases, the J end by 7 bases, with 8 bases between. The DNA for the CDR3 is TGTGCCTGGAATACAGGGAATTCACCCCTCCACTTT. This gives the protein CAWNTGNSPLHF.

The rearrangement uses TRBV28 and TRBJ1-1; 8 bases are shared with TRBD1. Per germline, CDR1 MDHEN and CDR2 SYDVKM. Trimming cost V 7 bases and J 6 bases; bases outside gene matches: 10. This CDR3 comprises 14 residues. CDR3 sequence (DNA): TGTGCCAGCACCACTGACAGGGGCAAACCTGAAGCTTTCTTT. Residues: CASTTDRGKPEAFF. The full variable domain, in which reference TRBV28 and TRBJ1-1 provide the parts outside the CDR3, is DVKVTQSSRYLVKRTGEKVFLECVQDMDHENMFWYRQDPGLGLRLIYFSYDVKMKEKGDIPEGYSVSREKKERFSLILESASTNQTSMYLCASTTDRGKPEAFFGQGTRLTVV.

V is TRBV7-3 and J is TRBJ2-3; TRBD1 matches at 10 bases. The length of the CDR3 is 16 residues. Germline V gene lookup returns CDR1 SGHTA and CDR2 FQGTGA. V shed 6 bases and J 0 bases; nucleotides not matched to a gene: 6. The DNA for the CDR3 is TGTGCCAGCAGTTCCGGGACAGGGGTTAGCACAGATACGCAGTATTTT. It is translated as CASSSGTGVSTDTQYF.

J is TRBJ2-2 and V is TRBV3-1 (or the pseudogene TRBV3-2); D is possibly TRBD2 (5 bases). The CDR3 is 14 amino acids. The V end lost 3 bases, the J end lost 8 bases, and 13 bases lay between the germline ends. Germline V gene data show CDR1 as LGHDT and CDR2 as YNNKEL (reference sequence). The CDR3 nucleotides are TGTGCCAGCAGCCAGACGCCGGAGGCGGGGGAGCTGTTTTTT. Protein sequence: CASSQTPEAGELFF.

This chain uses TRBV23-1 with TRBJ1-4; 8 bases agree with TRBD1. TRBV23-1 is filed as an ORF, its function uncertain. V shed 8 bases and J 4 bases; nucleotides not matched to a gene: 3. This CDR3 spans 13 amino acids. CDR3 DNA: TGCGCCAGCGCCGGGACAGGTAATGAAAAACTGTTTTTT. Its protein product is CASAGTGNEKLFF.

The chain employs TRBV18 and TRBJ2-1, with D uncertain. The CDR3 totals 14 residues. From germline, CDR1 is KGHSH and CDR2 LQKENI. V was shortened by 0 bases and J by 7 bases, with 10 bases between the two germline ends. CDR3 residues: CASSPPSLPNEQFF. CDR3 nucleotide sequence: TGTGCCAGCTCACCACCTTCACTTCCTAATGAGCAGTTCTTC.

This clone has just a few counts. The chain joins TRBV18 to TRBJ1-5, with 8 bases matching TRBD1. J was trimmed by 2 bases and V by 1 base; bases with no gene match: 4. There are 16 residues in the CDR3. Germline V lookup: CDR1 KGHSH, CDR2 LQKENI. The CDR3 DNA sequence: TGTGCCAGCTCACCACTAGGGACAGGAGGCAATCAGCCCCAGCATTTT. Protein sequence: CASSPLGTGGNQPQHF. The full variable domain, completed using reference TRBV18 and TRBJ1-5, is NAGVMQNPRHLVRRRGQEARLRCSPMKGHSHVYWYRQLPEEGLKFMVYLQKENIIDESGMPKERFSAEFPKEGPSILRIQQVVRGDSAAYFCASSPLGTGGNQPQHFGDGTRLSIL.

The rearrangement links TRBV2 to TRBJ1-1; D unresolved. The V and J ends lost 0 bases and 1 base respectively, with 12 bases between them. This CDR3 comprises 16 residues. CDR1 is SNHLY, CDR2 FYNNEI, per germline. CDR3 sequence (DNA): TGTGCCAGCAGTGAAGCCCTCCCACTTCCGAACACTGAAGCTTTCTTT. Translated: CASSEALPLPNTEAFF.

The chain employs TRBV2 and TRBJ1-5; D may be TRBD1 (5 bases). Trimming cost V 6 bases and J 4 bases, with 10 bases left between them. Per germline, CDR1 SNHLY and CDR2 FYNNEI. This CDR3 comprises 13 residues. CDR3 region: CASSDTGNQPQHF. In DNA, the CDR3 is TGTGCCAGCAGCGATACAGGAAATCAGCCCCAGCATTTT.

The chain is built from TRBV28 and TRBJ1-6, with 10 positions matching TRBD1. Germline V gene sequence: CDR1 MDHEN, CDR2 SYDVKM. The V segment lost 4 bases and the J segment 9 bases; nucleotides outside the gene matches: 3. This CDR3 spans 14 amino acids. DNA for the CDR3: TGTGCCAGCAGTTCGGACAGGGGGTTTTCACCCCTCCACTTT. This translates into CASSSDRGFSPLHF.

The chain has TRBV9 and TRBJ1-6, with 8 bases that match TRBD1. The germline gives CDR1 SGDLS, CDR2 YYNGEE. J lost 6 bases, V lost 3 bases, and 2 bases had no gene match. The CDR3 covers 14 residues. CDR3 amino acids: CASSGQGSNSPLHF. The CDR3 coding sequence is TGTGCCAGCAGCGGACAGGGGAGTAATTCACCCCTCCACTTT.

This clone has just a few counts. In DNA form, the CDR3 reads TGTGCCAGCAGTGAGTCAGGGGGCTGGGAGCAGTACTTC. This gives the protein CASSESGGWEQYF. This sequence joins TRBV2 and TRBJ2-7; TRBD1 agrees at 8 bases. The ends lost 3 bases at V and 7 bases at J; junction bases unmatched: 5. Germline V CDR1 and CDR2: SNHLY, FYNNEI. This CDR3 comprises 13 residues.

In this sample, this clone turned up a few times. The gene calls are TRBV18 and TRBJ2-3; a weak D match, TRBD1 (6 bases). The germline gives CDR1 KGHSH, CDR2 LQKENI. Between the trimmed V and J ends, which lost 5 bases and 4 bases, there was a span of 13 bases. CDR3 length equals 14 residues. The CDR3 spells CASSYQGLADTQYF. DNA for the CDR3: TGTGCCAGCTCATATCAGGGGTTGGCAGATACGCAGTATTTT.

CDR3 region: CASSATLTGSNTEAFF. CDR3 in DNA: TGCGCCAGCAGCGCTACCCTGACAGGATCGAACACTGAAGCTTTCTTT. The rearrangement uses TRBV5-1 and TRBJ1-1; D is perhaps TRBD1 (6 bases). Trimming removed 4 bases at V and 1 base at J, with 17 bases between. CDR1 is SGHRS, CDR2 YFSETQ, per germline. This CDR3 spans 16 amino acids.

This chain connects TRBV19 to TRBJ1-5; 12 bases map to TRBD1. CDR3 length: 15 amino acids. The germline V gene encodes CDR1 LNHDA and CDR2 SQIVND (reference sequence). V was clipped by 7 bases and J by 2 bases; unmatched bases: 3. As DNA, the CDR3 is TGTGCCAGTATGGGACAGGGGGCAGGCAATCAGCCCCAGCATTTT. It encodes CASMGQGAGNQPQHF.

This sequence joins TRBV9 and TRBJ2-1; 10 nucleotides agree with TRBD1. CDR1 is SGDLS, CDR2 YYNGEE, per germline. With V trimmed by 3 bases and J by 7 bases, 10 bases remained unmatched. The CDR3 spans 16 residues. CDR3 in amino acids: CASSDDGTGARNEQFF. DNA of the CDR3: TGTGCCAGCAGCGACGACGGGACAGGGGCCAGGAATGAGCAGTTCTTC.

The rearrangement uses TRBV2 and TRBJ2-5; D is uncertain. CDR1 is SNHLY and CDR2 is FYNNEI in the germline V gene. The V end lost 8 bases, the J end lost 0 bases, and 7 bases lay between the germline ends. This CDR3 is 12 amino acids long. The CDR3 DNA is TGTGCCAGCGGAGCGTACCAAGAGACCCAGTACTTC. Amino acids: CASGAYQETQYF.

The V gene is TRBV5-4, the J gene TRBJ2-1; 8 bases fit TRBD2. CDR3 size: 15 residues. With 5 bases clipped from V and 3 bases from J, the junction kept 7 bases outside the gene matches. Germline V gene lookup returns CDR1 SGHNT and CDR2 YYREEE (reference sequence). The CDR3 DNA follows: TGTGCCAGCAGTCCCGGGACTAGGGACTACAATGAGCAGTTCTTC. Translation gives CASSPGTRDYNEQFF. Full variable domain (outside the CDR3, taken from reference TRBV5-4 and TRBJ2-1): ETGVTQSPTHLIKTRGQQVTLRCSSQSGHNTVSWYQQALGQGPQFIFQYYREEENGRGNFPPRFSGLQFPNYSSELNVNALELDDSALYLCASSPGTRDYNEQFFGPGTRLTVL.

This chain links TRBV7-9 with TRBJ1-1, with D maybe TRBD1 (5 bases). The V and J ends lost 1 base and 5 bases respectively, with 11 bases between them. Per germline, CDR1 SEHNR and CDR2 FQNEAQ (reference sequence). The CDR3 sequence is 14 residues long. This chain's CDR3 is CASSLVEGLTEAFF. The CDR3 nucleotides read TGTGCCAGCAGCTTAGTGGAGGGACTGACTGAAGCTTTCTTT. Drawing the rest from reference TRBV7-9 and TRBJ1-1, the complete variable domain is DTGVSQNPRHKITKRGQNVTFRCDPISEHNRLYWYRQTLGQGPEFLTYFQNEAQLEKSRLLSDRFSAERPKGSFSTLEIQRTEQGDSAMYLCASSLVEGLTEAFFGQGTRLTVV.

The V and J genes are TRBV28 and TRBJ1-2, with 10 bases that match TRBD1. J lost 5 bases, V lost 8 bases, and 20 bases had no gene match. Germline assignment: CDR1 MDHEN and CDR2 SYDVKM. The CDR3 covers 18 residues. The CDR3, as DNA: TGTGCCAGCCTCTCGGGACAGGGGACAAACAGCGAGGGGTATGGCTACACCTTC. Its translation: CASLSGQGTNSEGYGYTF.

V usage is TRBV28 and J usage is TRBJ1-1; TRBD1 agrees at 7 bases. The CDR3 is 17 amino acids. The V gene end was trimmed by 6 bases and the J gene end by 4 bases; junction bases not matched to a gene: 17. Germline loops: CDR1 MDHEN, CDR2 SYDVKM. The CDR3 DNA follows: TGTGCCAGCAGACGGGGGTTTGACAGGGTTTACCGCACTGAAGCTTTCTTT. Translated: CASRRGFDRVYRTEAFF. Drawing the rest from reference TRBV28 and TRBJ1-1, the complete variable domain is DVKVTQSSRYLVKRTGEKVFLECVQDMDHENMFWYRQDPGLGLRLIYFSYDVKMKEKGDIPEGYSVSREKKERFSLILESASTNQTSMYLCASRRGFDRVYRTEAFFGQGTRLTVV.